These T cell receptor beta chains were read from a single sample in a study of T cell responses to AZD1222 COVID-19 vaccine. The repertoire was sequenced with immunoSEQ multiplex PCR; TCRdb's copy has only in-frame clones and lacks some. The sample has 65,000 to 90,000 clones; 87% are singletons. Sequenced here: peripheral blood, sampled 28 days after the second AZD1222 dose. The receptors were sampled from an adult who received the AZD1222 COVID-19 vaccine. CDR3s include the opening cysteine and the closing phenylalanine or tryptophan. Fields, in order: J gene, clone size, D gene, V gene, CDR3 DNA, CDR3 protein. D genes are given only for firm matches. The size entry is marked missing in some rows and otherwise reads once, few, many or a size class.

J gene: TRBJ1-4; clone size: once; D gene: NA; V gene: TRBV4-3; CDR3 DNA: TGCGCCAGCAGCCAAGTTGTTGGGCCTGGGGGGGAAAAACTGTTTTTT; CDR3 protein: CASSQVVGPGGEKLFF
J gene: TRBJ2-2; clone size: many; D gene: NA; V gene: TRBV19; CDR3 DNA: TGTGCCAGTAGTATGAAGGGGCAGATCGCCGGGGAGCTGTTTTTT; CDR3 protein: CASSMKGQIAGELFF
J gene: TRBJ2-3; clone size: NA; D gene: NA; V gene: TRBV13; CDR3 DNA: TGTGCCAGCAGCCCCCAGAGTAGCACAGATACGCAGTATTTT; CDR3 protein: CASSPQSSTDTQYF
J gene: TRBJ1-1; clone size: NA; D gene: NA; V gene: TRBV27; CDR3 DNA: TGTGCCAGCAGTTCGACAGTTAGGGGACTCATGAACACTGAAGCTTTCTTT; CDR3 protein: CASSSTVRGLMNTEAFF
J gene: TRBJ1-3; clone size: NA; D gene: NA; V gene: TRBV7-7; CDR3 DNA: TGTGCTAGCAGCCTCAGTTCTAACCCACGGAACACCATATATTTT; CDR3 protein: CASSLSSNPRNTIYF
J gene: TRBJ1-6; clone size: NA; D gene: TRBD1; V gene: TRBV19; CDR3 DNA: TGTGCCAGTAGTATAGCCTCCGTACAGGGGATTTCACCCCTCCACTTT; CDR3 protein: CASSIASVQGISPLHF
J gene: TRBJ1-2; clone size: NA; D gene: NA; V gene: TRBV11-2; CDR3 DNA: TGTGCCAGCAGCTCCCAGGAGGGGTATGGCTACACCTTC; CDR3 protein: CASSSQEGYGYTF
J gene: TRBJ1-2; clone size: NA; D gene: TRBD1; V gene: TRBV2; CDR3 DNA: TGTGCCAGCAGTGGAGACAGGGTGGACTATGGCTACACCTTC; CDR3 protein: CASSGDRVDYGYTF
J gene: TRBJ1-5; clone size: NA; D gene: NA; V gene: TRBV7-6; CDR3 DNA: TGTGCCAGCAGCCACGACATTAATCAGCCCCAGCATTTT; CDR3 protein: CASSHDINQPQHF
J gene: TRBJ1-1; clone size: NA; D gene: NA; V gene: TRBV19; CDR3 DNA: TGTGCCAGTAGGACCAAGGGGAGAGGCGTGAACACTGAAGCTTTCTTT; CDR3 protein: CASRTKGRGVNTEAFF
J gene: TRBJ2-1; clone size: NA; D gene: NA; V gene: TRBV11-2; CDR3 DNA: TGTGCCAGCAGCTTAGAAGCGTATACGGAGCAGTTCTTC; CDR3 protein: CASSLEAYTEQFF
J gene: TRBJ2-1; clone size: NA; D gene: NA; V gene: TRBV6-5; CDR3 DNA: TGTGCCAGCAGTAGCTCATCGAGCTCCTACAATGAGCAGTTCTTC; CDR3 protein: CASSSSSSSYNEQFF
J gene: TRBJ2-4; clone size: NA; D gene: TRBD2; V gene: TRBV13; CDR3 DNA: TGTGCCAGCAGTCGACTAGCGGGAGGGCCGGAAAACATTCAGTACTTC; CDR3 protein: CASSRLAGGPENIQYF
J gene: TRBJ2-1; clone size: NA; D gene: TRBD1; V gene: TRBV11-3; CDR3 DNA: TGTGCCAGCAGCACGGGACAGGGGACCTACAATGAGCAGTTCTTC; CDR3 protein: CASSTGQGTYNEQFF
J gene: TRBJ2-1; clone size: NA; D gene: TRBD2; V gene: TRBV5-1; CDR3 DNA: TGCGCCAGCAGCCCCGGGACTAGCAACGATGAGCAGTTCTTC; CDR3 protein: CASSPGTSNDEQFF
J gene: TRBJ2-7; clone size: NA; D gene: TRBD2; V gene: TRBV10-3; CDR3 DNA: TGTGCCATCAGCAAAACTAGCGGGAGGAGTGGCTACGAGCAGTACTTC; CDR3 protein: CAISKTSGRSGYEQYF
J gene: TRBJ2-7; clone size: NA; D gene: NA; V gene: TRBV12-3/TRBV12-4; CDR3 DNA: TGTGCCAGCAGTTTCAGTAGCTCCTACGAGCAGTACTTC; CDR3 protein: CASSFSSSYEQYF
J gene: TRBJ2-6; clone size: NA; D gene: NA; V gene: TRBV15; CDR3 DNA: TGTGCCACCAGCAGAGATAACTCTGGGGCCAACGTCCTGACTTTC; CDR3 protein: CATSRDNSGANVLTF
J gene: TRBJ1-3; clone size: NA; D gene: NA; V gene: TRBV4-3; CDR3 DNA: TGCGCCAGCAGCCAAGGGTCCAGCCTAGACTACGGAAACACCATATATTTT; CDR3 protein: CASSQGSSLDYGNTIYF
J gene: TRBJ2-2; clone size: NA; D gene: TRBD1; V gene: TRBV5-6; CDR3 DNA: TGTGCCAGCAGCCCTAGCAAGCGCCCAGGGGGCGGGGAGCTGTTTTTT; CDR3 protein: CASSPSKRPGGGELFF
J gene: TRBJ2-2; clone size: NA; D gene: NA; V gene: TRBV7-6; CDR3 DNA: TGTGCCAGCAGCTTAGTTGCAGGGTGGACCGGGGAGCTGTTTTTT; CDR3 protein: CASSLVAGWTGELFF
J gene: TRBJ1-2; clone size: NA; D gene: TRBD1; V gene: TRBV7-8; CDR3 DNA: TGTGCCAGCACGCAGGGGGGAGGACCCTACTACACCTTC; CDR3 protein: CASTQGGGPYYTF
J gene: TRBJ1-4; clone size: NA; D gene: NA; V gene: TRBV11-2; CDR3 DNA: TGTGCCAGCAGCCCGAGTAGGCGGATCATCCATTCAACTAATGAAAAACTGTTTTTT; CDR3 protein: CASSPSRRIIHSTNEKLFF
J gene: TRBJ1-2; clone size: NA; D gene: NA; V gene: TRBV19; CDR3 DNA: TGTGCCAGTAGTGGAAAATGGGGCGATCTATCGAGCGGCTACACCTTC; CDR3 protein: CASSGKWGDLSSGYTF
J gene: TRBJ1-1; clone size: NA; D gene: NA; V gene: TRBV4-3; CDR3 DNA: TGCGCCAGCAGCCAAGTAGTCGACTCGAACACTGAAGCTTTCTTT; CDR3 protein: CASSQVVDSNTEAFF
J gene: TRBJ2-7; clone size: NA; D gene: TRBD2; V gene: TRBV5-1; CDR3 DNA: TGCGCCAGCAGCGTAGGCTCGACTAGCGGGAGTCTGGTCGTTTACGAGCAGTACTTC; CDR3 protein: CASSVGSTSGSLVVYEQYF
J gene: TRBJ2-7; clone size: NA; D gene: TRBD2; V gene: TRBV10-3; CDR3 DNA: TGTGCCATCAGTGCCATCGGGACTAACGCCTACGAGCAGTACTTC; CDR3 protein: CAISAIGTNAYEQYF
J gene: TRBJ1-1; clone size: NA; D gene: TRBD1; V gene: TRBV7-9; CDR3 DNA: TGTGCCAGCAGCCAACAGGGGGCCTACACTGAAGCTTTCTTT; CDR3 protein: CASSQQGAYTEAFF
J gene: TRBJ1-3; clone size: NA; D gene: NA; V gene: TRBV2; CDR3 DNA: TGTGCCAGCAGCTCGGAAAAAACTGGAAACACCATATATTTT; CDR3 protein: CASSSEKTGNTIYF
J gene: TRBJ2-3; clone size: NA; D gene: NA; V gene: TRBV25-1; CDR3 DNA: TGTGCCAGCAGTGAATCGGACTGGGGGACAGATACGCAGTATTTT; CDR3 protein: CASSESDWGTDTQYF
J gene: TRBJ2-7; clone size: NA; D gene: TRBD2; V gene: TRBV13; CDR3 DNA: TGTGCCAGCAGCCAACTAGCGGGGAGCTCCTACGAGCAGTACTTC; CDR3 protein: CASSQLAGSSYEQYF
J gene: TRBJ2-5; clone size: once; D gene: TRBD2; V gene: TRBV30; CDR3 DNA: TGTGCCTGGAGTCCGGGAGGGCGGGGGGAGACCCAGTACTTC; CDR3 protein: CAWSPGGRGETQYF
J gene: TRBJ2-3; clone size: few; D gene: NA; V gene: TRBV19; CDR3 DNA: TGTGCCAGTAGTATAGTGCAGGATCTTCCTACGCAGTATTTT; CDR3 protein: CASSIVQDLPTQYF
J gene: TRBJ1-4; clone size: NA; D gene: NA; V gene: TRBV15; CDR3 DNA: TGTGCCACCAGCAGCCGCCCCGGGGTTGCAACTAATGAAAAACTGTTTTTT; CDR3 protein: CATSSRPGVATNEKLFF
J gene: TRBJ2-2; clone size: NA; D gene: TRBD1; V gene: TRBV9; CDR3 DNA: TGTGCCAGCAGCGTAGGGGGACAGCCTGCGAACACCGGGGAGCTGTTTTTT; CDR3 protein: CASSVGGQPANTGELFF
J gene: TRBJ1-6; clone size: once; D gene: NA; V gene: TRBV23-1; CDR3 DNA: TGCGCCAGCAGTCCGCGCGAAGGGGATAATTCACCCCTCCACTTT; CDR3 protein: CASSPREGDNSPLHF
J gene: TRBJ1-1; clone size: NA; D gene: NA; V gene: TRBV7-3; CDR3 DNA: TGTGCCAGCAGCTCCTCGACTACAGGGAGGGCTGAAGCTTTCTTT; CDR3 protein: CASSSSTTGRAEAFF
J gene: TRBJ2-7; clone size: NA; D gene: TRBD2; V gene: TRBV5-6; CDR3 DNA: TGTGCCAGCAGCTTACGACTAGCGCCAACCTACGAGCAGTACTTC; CDR3 protein: CASSLRLAPTYEQYF
J gene: TRBJ1-6; clone size: NA; D gene: TRBD1; V gene: TRBV18; CDR3 DNA: TGTGCCAGCTCACGACAGGGGAGATTCTCACCCCTCCACTTT; CDR3 protein: CASSRQGRFSPLHF
J gene: TRBJ1-2; clone size: NA; D gene: TRBD1; V gene: TRBV5-1; CDR3 DNA: TGCGCCACTACGGGACAGGGGAACTATGGCTACACCTTC; CDR3 protein: CATTGQGNYGYTF
J gene: TRBJ1-2; clone size: once; D gene: NA; V gene: TRBV18; CDR3 DNA: TGTGCCAGCTCACCAGTCCGCCCTACAAACAACTATGGCTACACCTTC; CDR3 protein: CASSPVRPTNNYGYTF
J gene: TRBJ2-4; clone size: NA; D gene: TRBD2; V gene: TRBV5-6; CDR3 DNA: TGTGCCAGCAGCTTAACGAGTTGGTGGGAGGGTTCCCCCAAAAACATTCAGTACTTC; CDR3 protein: CASSLTSWWEGSPKNIQYF
J gene: TRBJ1-2; clone size: NA; D gene: NA; V gene: TRBV6-6; CDR3 DNA: TGTGCCAGCAGTCAAACCCCGGGAGTGTCTGGCTACACCTTC; CDR3 protein: CASSQTPGVSGYTF
J gene: TRBJ1-2; clone size: NA; D gene: NA; V gene: TRBV29-1; CDR3 DNA: TGCAGCGTTGGGGCGGAAGCCCCTCTGAGACGTGGCTACACCTTC; CDR3 protein: CSVGAEAPLRRGYTF
J gene: TRBJ2-5; clone size: once; D gene: NA; V gene: TRBV12-3/TRBV12-4; CDR3 DNA: TGTGCCGGCGAATCCGAACAAGAGACCCAGTACTTC; CDR3 protein: CAGESEQETQYF
J gene: TRBJ2-7; clone size: NA; D gene: NA; V gene: TRBV3-1/TRBV3-2; CDR3 DNA: TGTGCCAGCAGCTTCGGACAAGACTACGAGCAGTACTTC; CDR3 protein: CASSFGQDYEQYF
J gene: TRBJ1-5; clone size: NA; D gene: NA; V gene: TRBV2; CDR3 DNA: TGTGCCAGCAGGGGGGACCTTGGTAATCAGCCCCAGCATTTT; CDR3 protein: CASRGDLGNQPQHF
J gene: TRBJ1-2; clone size: once; D gene: NA; V gene: TRBV19; CDR3 DNA: TGTGCCAGTAGGTGGCAGGGGCCGCCGGGCTACACCTTC; CDR3 protein: CASRWQGPPGYTF
J gene: TRBJ2-2; clone size: NA; D gene: TRBD1; V gene: TRBV5-1; CDR3 DNA: TGCGCCAGCAGAGAGGGGGCAGGGAACACCGGGGAGCTGTTTTTT; CDR3 protein: CASREGAGNTGELFF
J gene: TRBJ2-7; clone size: NA; D gene: TRBD1; V gene: TRBV29-1; CDR3 DNA: TGCAGCGTCGGACAGGAGGACTCCTACGAGCAGTACTTC; CDR3 protein: CSVGQEDSYEQYF
J gene: TRBJ1-6; clone size: NA; D gene: TRBD1; V gene: TRBV12-5; CDR3 DNA: TGTGCTAGTGGCCGGGACAGGCGGAATTCACCCCTCCACTTT; CDR3 protein: CASGRDRRNSPLHF
J gene: TRBJ2-3; clone size: NA; D gene: TRBD2; V gene: TRBV2; CDR3 DNA: TGTGCCACCCCAGACCTCACTAGCGGCACAGATACGCAGTATTTT; CDR3 protein: CATPDLTSGTDTQYF